The next 27 T cell receptor beta chains were all read from a single sample in a study of post-analysis software for immune sequencing data (dated by TCRdb to 2014 to 2015). Broader findings and caveats from the paper: A few TRBV segments, including TRBV5-6, TRBV5-1 and TRBV20-1, were significantly more frequent in patients than controls.

The library was produced with PCR. The reads were generated on an Illumina HiSeq 2500. Unique molecular identifiers were incorporated into TCR beta cDNA libraries to reduce PCR and sequencing biases. Starting from the raw public reads, TCRdb applied fastp trimming at Q25, assembled clones with MiXCR and retained in-frame beta chains. Each entry merges the rows of one CDR3 protein and shows their most common DNA and genes. In all, the sample holds about 540,000 distinct CDR3 sequences, and approximately 34% of those were seen once. The ten most abundant clones make up under 7% of the sample. What these receptors recognize is not known. What was sequenced was blood. The source of these receptors is a girl aged 2 to 17 with multiple sclerosis.

A few counts support this clonotype. The chain links TRBV7-9 to TRBJ2-5; no definite D call. V was clipped by 5 bases and J by 0 bases, with 16 bases between them. Germline loops: CDR1 SEHNR, CDR2 FQNEAQ (reference sequence). The length of the CDR3 is 16 residues. CDR3 nucleotides: TGTGCCAGCAGCCCACTAATAACGGTGTACCAAGAGACCCAGTACTTC. Its protein is CASSPLITVYQETQYF. Complete variable domain (other parts from reference TRBV7-9 and TRBJ2-5): DTGVSQNPRHKITKRGQNVTFRCDPISEHNRLYWYRQTLGQGPEFLTYFQNEAQLEKSRLLSDRFSAERPKGSFSTLEIQRTEQGDSAMYLCASSPLITVYQETQYFGPGTRLLVL.

The rearrangement uses TRBV3-1 and TRBJ2-7; 9 bases are shared with TRBD2. Germline assignment: CDR1 LGHDT and CDR2 YNNKEL (reference sequence). The CDR3 contains 16 residues. V shed 1 base, J shed 0 bases, and the junction held 4 bases outside the gene matches. The CDR3 region is CASSQGLADSSYEQYF. The DNA of the CDR3 is TGTGCCAGCAGCCAAGGACTAGCGGACAGCTCCTACGAGCAGTACTTC.

This clonotype was counted a few times. The chain carries TRBV18 and TRBJ1-2; D remains unclear. CDR1 is KGHSH and CDR2 is LQKENI in the germline V gene. The CDR3 has 15 residues. V was pared by 0 bases and J by 2 bases, with 10 bases between. This CDR3 reads CASSPPGNDNYGYTF. The CDR3 nucleotides are TGTGCCAGCTCACCACCCGGAAACGACAACTATGGCTACACCTTC.

This clonotype has a handful of counts. This chain links TRBV27 with TRBJ2-7, with TRBD1 as a possible D gene (6 bases). The J call may be incorrect, as the DNA end agrees better with TRBJ2-5. The germline V gene has CDR1 MNHEY and CDR2 SMNVEV (reference sequence). The CDR3 is 15 amino acids. The CDR3 here is CASSSSVGARETQYF. The DNA of the CDR3 is TGTGCCAGCAGTTCTTCTGTGGGGGCCCGGGAGACCCAGTACTTC.

V gene TRBV7-3 combines with J gene TRBJ1-2; possible D gene TRBD1, 5 bases. V lost 5 bases and J lost 6, with 16 bases in between. Germline V gene sequence: CDR1 SGHTA, CDR2 FQGTGA. CDR3 length: 14 amino acids. CDR3 nucleotide sequence: TGTGCCAGCAGCCCCGCGGGCAGGGCGGATGGCTACACCTTC. This translates into CASSPAGRADGYTF.

The chain joins TRBV20-1 to TRBJ1-5, with a possible D match to TRBD1 (6 bases). The CDR3 runs to 12 residues. From germline, CDR1 is DFQATT and CDR2 SNEGSKA (reference sequence). Trimming pared 5 bases from V and 3 bases from J, leaving 8 bases between. CDR3 region: CSASGDNQPQHF. The CDR3 region has the DNA TGCAGTGCTTCAGGGGACAATCAGCCCCAGCATTTT.

This rearrangement joins TRBV5-6 to TRBJ1-2; D not certain. CDR1 is SGHDT and CDR2 is YYEEEE in the germline V gene. There are 14 residues in the CDR3. V lost 7 bases, J lost 2 bases, and 15 bases lay in between. CDR3 residues: CASVPQSANYGYTF. CDR3 in DNA: TGTGCCAGCGTCCCCCAGTCTGCCAACTATGGCTACACCTTC.

Here the CDR3 DNA reads TGCAGTGCTAGAGGACAGGGCGGTTATACGCAGTATTTT. It specifies CSARGQGGYTQYF. The rearrangement links TRBV20-1 to TRBJ2-3; 7 bases fit TRBD1. The germline gives CDR1 DFQATT, CDR2 SNEGSKA (reference sequence). The CDR3 consists of 13 residues. With V trimmed by 1 base and J by 7 bases, 5 bases remained unmatched.

The genes are TRBV15 and TRBJ2-3; tentative D call: TRBD1 (5 bases). With 0 bases removed from V and 4 bases from J, the gap between germline ends came to 14 bases. CDR1 and CDR2 (germline): LNHNV, YYDKDF (reference sequence). This CDR3 is built from 16 residues. CDR3 nucleotide sequence: TGTGCCACCAGCAGAGATGGAAGGGGAACCTCAGATACGCAGTATTTT. The encoded protein is CATSRDGRGTSDTQYF.

On this clonotype: The junction shows a germline mismatch at one end, possibly a read error. The chain couples TRBV15 to TRBJ1-2; TRBD1 is a possible D gene (6 bases). The germline V gene has CDR1 LNHNV and CDR2 YYDKDF (reference sequence). CDR3 length: 14 residues. The CDR3 nucleotides read TGTGCCACCAGCAGAGCAGGGGATTACTATGGCAACACCTTC. Its translation is CATSRAGDYYGNTF. The whole variable domain, filled in from reference TRBV15 and TRBJ1-2, reads DAMVIQNPRYQVTQFGKPVTLSCSQTLNHNVMYWYQQKSSQAPKLLFHYYDKDFNNEADTPDNFQSRRPNTSFCFLDIRSPGLGDTAMYLCATSRAGDYYGNTFGSGTRLTVV.

For the CDR3, the DNA is TGTGCCAGCAGCCAAGATCTTAGTAGAGAGACCCAGTACTTC. This codes for CASSQDLSRETQYF. The rearrangement uses TRBV3-1 and TRBJ2-5, with no clear D. Trimming cost V 0 bases and J 4 bases, with 9 bases left between them. The germline V gene has CDR1 LGHDT and CDR2 YNNKEL (reference sequence). CDR3 length: 14 residues.

This chain uses TRBV14 with TRBJ1-6, with a tentative D call TRBD1 (6 bases). This CDR3 contains 15 residues. V was cut by 3 bases and J by 3 bases, with 9 bases left in between. CDR1 SGHDN and CDR2 FVKESK come from the germline V gene. The CDR3 spells CASSHGQIYNSPLHF. CDR3 bases: TGTGCCAGCAGCCACGGACAGATCTATAATTCACCCCTCCACTTT. The whole variable domain, filled in from reference TRBV14 and TRBJ1-6, reads EAGVTQFPSHSVIEKGQTVTLRCDPISGHDNLYWYRRVMGKEIKFLLHFVKESKQDESGMPNNRFLAERTGGTYSTLKVQPAELEDSGVYFCASSHGQIYNSPLHFGNGTRLTVT.

The chain carries TRBV7-2 and TRBJ1-2, with a weak D call TRBD1 (5 bases). V was cut by 5 bases and J by 4 bases, with 14 bases left in between. The CDR3 totals 14 residues. Germline loops: CDR1 SGHTA, CDR2 FQGNSA. In nucleotides, the CDR3 is TGTGCCAGCAGCCTCGATCCGGGACCCTATGGCTACACCTTC. Translated: CASSLDPGPYGYTF.

The chain combines TRBV9 with TRBJ2-6; 7 bases are shared with TRBD2. The CDR3 extends over 17 amino acids. V gave up 0 bases and J gave up 4 bases; unmatched junction bases: 7. Germline assignment: CDR1 SGDLS and CDR2 YYNGEE. The CDR3 nucleotides are TGTGCCAGCAGCGTAGGGGGAGGGTCGATCGGGGCCAACGTCCTGACTTTC. This sequence encodes CASSVGGGSIGANVLTF.

The J gene is TRBJ2-7, the V gene TRBV20-1; TRBD1 is a possible D gene (6 bases). Per germline, CDR1 DFQATT and CDR2 SNEGSKA (reference sequence). Trimming removed 0 bases at V and 8 bases at J, with 17 bases between. CDR3 length: 14 amino acids. This CDR3 is CSARDPQGRFQQYF. The CDR3 DNA reads TGCAGTGCTAGAGATCCCCAGGGGCGCTTCCAGCAGTACTTC.

This sequence joins TRBV27 and TRBJ1-2; D is uncertain. Germline values: CDR1 MNHEY, CDR2 SMNVEV (reference sequence). With 3 bases removed from V and 4 bases from J, the gap between germline ends came to 9 bases. The CDR3 length is 13 residues. The CDR3 DNA follows: TGTGCCAGCAGTTTTAGGCAGGCCTATGGCTACACCTTC. Its protein is CASSFRQAYGYTF.

This clonotype was seen a handful of times. The chain couples TRBV6-5 to TRBJ2-1; D remains ambiguous. Germline V gene sequence: CDR1 MNHEY, CDR2 SVGAGI. This CDR3 comprises 13 residues. Trimming removed 2 bases from V and 8 bases from J, with 10 bases in between. The CDR3 sequence is CASSYAVSDEQFF. For the CDR3, the DNA is TGTGCCAGCAGTTACGCGGTCTCCGATGAGCAGTTCTTC.

This clonotype was counted a few times. CDR3 sequence (DNA): TGTGCCAGCAGCCAAGATGGAATAGCCTATGGCTACACCTTC. Translation: CASSQDGIAYGYTF. The chain recombines TRBV14 with TRBJ1-2; D unclear. V shed 0 bases and J shed 4 bases, with 9 bases lying between them. Per the germline V gene, CDR1 is SGHDN and CDR2 is FVKESK. This CDR3 has 14 amino acids.

This clonotype showed up just a few times. This chain links TRBV20-1 with TRBJ2-1, with D perhaps matching TRBD2 (6 bases). The CDR3 runs to 19 residues. V was shortened by 3 bases and J by 2 bases, with 26 bases between the two germline ends. The germline V gene has CDR1 DFQATT and CDR2 SNEGSKA (reference sequence). The CDR3 sequence: CSASPLLASLASTYNEQFF. In DNA form, the CDR3 reads TGCAGTGCTAGTCCCCTGCTGGCCAGTCTAGCGAGCACCTACAATGAGCAGTTCTTC.

The rearrangement links TRBV19 to TRBJ1-2; 7 nucleotides match TRBD1. The CDR3 is 12 residues long. CDR1 and CDR2 (germline): LNHDA, SQIVND (reference sequence). Germline trimming cut 6 bases from V and 7 bases from J; bases unmatched to any gene: 5. The CDR3 is CASRMTGSGYTF. The CDR3 coding sequence is TGTGCCAGTAGGATGACAGGGTCTGGCTACACCTTC.

The sample holds a few counts of this clonotype. The chain has TRBV10-1 and TRBJ2-1, with D possibly matching TRBD1 (6 bases). Germline lookup yields CDR1 WNHNN and CDR2 SYGVQD (reference sequence). Trimming stripped 0 bases from V and 7 bases from J, with 16 bases between. The CDR3 extends over 16 amino acids. CDR3 DNA sequence: TGCGCCAGCAGTGAGTCGTCGGCAGGGGAATGGAATGAGCAGTTCTTC. It encodes CASSESSAGEWNEQFF.

About this clonotype itself: Relative to the germline gene, one junction end is altered; a read error may explain this. The chain joins TRBV5-5 to TRBJ2-4; 8 bases fit TRBD1. With the DNA end fitting TRBJ2-7 better, the J assignment may be wrong. This CDR3 spans 13 amino acids. Germline CDR1 SGHKS, CDR2 YYEKEE (reference sequence). CDR3 nucleotide sequence: TGTGCCGGCAGCCGAGGACAGGGCAACGAGCAGTACTTC. Residues: CAGSRGQGNEQYF.

The chain recombines TRBV11-2 with TRBJ1-5; D unclear. This CDR3 has 17 amino acids. V gave up 1 base and J gave up 2 bases, with 15 bases separating them. Germline V gives CDR1 SGHAT, CDR2 FQNNGV. CDR3 amino acids: CASSLGPRGSGNQPQHF. DNA for the CDR3: TGTGCCAGCAGCTTAGGCCCCCGGGGAAGTGGCAATCAGCCCCAGCATTTT.

This rearrangement joins TRBV9 to TRBJ2-7; tentatively, D is TRBD1 or TRBD2 (5 bases each). The CDR3 loop spans 14 amino acids. The germline CDR1 and CDR2 sequences are SGDLS and YYNGEE. Trimming took 3 bases from V and 3 from J, leaving 13 bases between them. CDR3 sequence: CASSAGTAGYEQYF. DNA for the CDR3: TGTGCCAGCAGCGCCGGGACGGCAGGCTACGAGCAGTACTTC.

This clonotype was seen a few times. This chain connects TRBV11-2 to TRBJ2-3; D unclear. The germline CDR1 and CDR2 sequences are SGHAT and FQNNGV. The V and J ends lost 5 bases and 3 bases respectively, with 15 bases between them. The CDR3 spans 15 residues. In nucleotides, the CDR3 is TGTGCCAGCAGCCTTGCGCAATGGGGTACAGATACGCAGTATTTT. It encodes CASSLAQWGTDTQYF.

A few counts support this clonotype. The J gene is TRBJ2-3, the V gene TRBV10-3; TRBD2 might be the D (5 bases). V lost 1 base and J 2 bases, leaving 13 bases between the germline ends. CDR3 length: 16 amino acids. Germline V gives CDR1 ENHRY, CDR2 SYGVKD. Written as DNA, the CDR3 is TGTGCCATCAGTGAGTTTGGTCAGGAGGACACAGATACGCAGTATTTT. It specifies CAISEFGQEDTDTQYF.

The J gene is TRBJ2-1, the V gene TRBV28, with D hard to call. The V end was cut by 6 bases, the J end by 9 bases, with 18 bases between. Germline loops: CDR1 MDHEN, CDR2 SYDVKM. CDR3 size: 14 residues. The CDR3 DNA reads as TGTGCCAGCAGCCCGACTCCCGGGTACGGTGAGCAGTTCTTC. The encoded protein is CASSPTPGYGEQFF.